This T cell receptor beta chain was captured by sequencing in a study of shared clonotypes between healthy human individuals. The study's findings and limits: Among donors, sharing of clonotypes was expected to be affected by sequencing depth.

Comment on this clone: Its cognate antigen is unknown.

Trimming took 8 bases from V and 3 from J, leaving 16 bases between them. The germline V gene encodes CDR1 WSHSY and CDR2 SAAADI. This CDR3 is built from 14 residues. Original data processing: Quality scores were absent from the junction-only immunoSEQ sequences, so filtering differed. Assay: immunoSEQ multiplex PCR; the TCRdb copy retains only in-frame clones and omits some. That table furnishes V, J and clone size, whereas the DNA furnished D and trimming. The sample carries some 480,000 clones, roughly 85% recorded once. Input material: PBMCs. The V and J genes are TRBV10-2 and TRBJ1-1; weak D call: TRBD1 (6 bases). The source of this sequence is a woman aged 40 to 50 in good health. Some clones in this sample may be carry-over from other donors' samples. CDR3 amino acids: CASLGGGSDTEAFF. Written as DNA, the CDR3 is TGCGCCAGCCTTGGTGGGGGCTCGGACACTGAAGCTTTCTTT.